This T cell receptor (beta chain) appears in the sequencing data of a study of cytomegalovirus exposure and HLA in healthy donors. Regarding the study as a whole: Per a later analysis, fewer than 20,000 TCR beta sequences showed association with HLA alleles at 0.05 false discovery rate. As immune exposure information, only CMV serostatus was available.

The PCR used 60 Vbeta and 13 Jbeta primers. Sequencing was performed with immunoSEQ multiplex PCR; in TCRdb, only in-frame clones are kept and a portion is missing. Counted here are some 140,000 clones, roughly four fifths occurring once; the ten biggest clones make up 1.3%. The V gene's germline CDR1 is MNHEY and CDR2 SVGAGI. The CDR3 runs 15 residues. V shed 6 bases, J shed 12 bases, and the junction held 16 bases outside the gene matches. This clone has a single count. Antigen: not known. This receptor was obtained from a woman aged 40 to 55 in good health and CMV-seronegative. The chain employs TRBV6-5 and TRBJ2-1; TRBD1 matches at 8 bases. Sequencing was done on a sample of PBMCs. This chain's CDR3 is CASSPGTGSGEAQFF. For the CDR3, the DNA is TGTGCCAGCAGCCCCGGGACAGGCTCCGGTGAAGCGCAGTTCTTC.